This T cell receptor (beta chain) was captured by sequencing in a study of T cell responses to AZD1222 COVID-19 vaccine. Notes on the study in general: CD4 TCRs covered the whole spike, strongest at regions 160-218 and 743-854. The donors showed a predominance of white British ancestry and of females, with possible underestimation of clonal diversity.

As regards this clone: Its antigen is still unknown.

Produced via immunoSEQ multiplex PCR; TCRdb's table is partial and in-frame only. This table holds 90,000 to 120,000 clones, around 94% found once. Trimming shortened V by 2 bases and J by 1 base, and 10 bases separated the two germline ends. Germline V gene sequence: CDR1 MDHEN, CDR2 SYDVKM. CDR3 length: 15 amino acids. This sample comprised peripheral blood, obtained on day 0 of AZD1222 vaccination. J is TRBJ2-3 and V is TRBV28; D is unclear. The source is an adult in good health. Written as DNA, the CDR3 is TGTGCCAGCAGTTTAGTCCAGGACCGCACAGATACGCAGTATTTT. Its translation is CASSLVQDRTDTQYF.